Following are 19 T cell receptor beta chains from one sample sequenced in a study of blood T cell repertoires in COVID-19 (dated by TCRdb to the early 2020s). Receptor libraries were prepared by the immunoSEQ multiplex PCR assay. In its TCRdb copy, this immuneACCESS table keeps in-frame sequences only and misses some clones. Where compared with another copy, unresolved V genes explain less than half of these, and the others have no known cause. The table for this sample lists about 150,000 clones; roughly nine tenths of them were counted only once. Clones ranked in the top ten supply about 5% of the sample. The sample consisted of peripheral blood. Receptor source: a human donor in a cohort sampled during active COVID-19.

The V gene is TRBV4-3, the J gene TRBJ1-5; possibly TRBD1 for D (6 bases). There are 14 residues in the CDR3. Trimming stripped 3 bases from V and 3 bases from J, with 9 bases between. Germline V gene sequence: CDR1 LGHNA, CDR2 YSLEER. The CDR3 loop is CASSQGHINQPQHF. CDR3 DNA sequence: TGCGCCAGCAGCCAGGGACACATCAATCAGCCCCAGCATTTT.

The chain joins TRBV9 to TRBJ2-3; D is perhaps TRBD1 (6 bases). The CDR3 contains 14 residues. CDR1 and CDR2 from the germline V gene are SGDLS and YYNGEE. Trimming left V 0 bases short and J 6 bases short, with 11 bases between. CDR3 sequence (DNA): TGTGCCAGCAGCGTAGAACAGGGTGTGGATACGCAGTATTTT. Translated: CASSVEQGVDTQYF.

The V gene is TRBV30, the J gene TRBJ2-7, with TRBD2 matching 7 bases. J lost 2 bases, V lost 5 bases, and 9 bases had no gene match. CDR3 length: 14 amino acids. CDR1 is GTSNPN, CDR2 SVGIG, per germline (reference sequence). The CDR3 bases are TGTGCCTGGTGTCCCCTGGGAGGGACCTACGAGCAGTACTTC. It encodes CAWCPLGGTYEQYF.

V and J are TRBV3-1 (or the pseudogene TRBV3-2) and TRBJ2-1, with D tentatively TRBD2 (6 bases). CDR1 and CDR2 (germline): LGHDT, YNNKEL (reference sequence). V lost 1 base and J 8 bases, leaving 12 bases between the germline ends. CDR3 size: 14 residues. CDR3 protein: CASSQASVAHEQFF. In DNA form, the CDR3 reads TGTGCCAGCAGCCAAGCTAGCGTAGCGCATGAGCAGTTCTTC.

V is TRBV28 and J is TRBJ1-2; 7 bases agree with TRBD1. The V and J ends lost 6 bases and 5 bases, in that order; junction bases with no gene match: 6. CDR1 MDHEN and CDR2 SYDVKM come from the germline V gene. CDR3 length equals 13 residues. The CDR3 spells CASSSGTAYGYTF. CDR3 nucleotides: TGTGCCAGCAGCTCCGGGACAGCTTATGGCTACACCTTC.

CDR3: CASGLTGMGTDTQYF. The CDR3 DNA reads TGTGCTAGTGGTTTGACGGGGATGGGGACAGATACGCAGTATTTT. This chain links TRBV12-5 with TRBJ2-3; weak D call: TRBD2 (5 bases). The CDR3 extends over 15 amino acids. V shed 2 bases and J shed 3 bases, with 12 bases lying between them. Germline CDR1 LGHNT, CDR2 FRNRAP.

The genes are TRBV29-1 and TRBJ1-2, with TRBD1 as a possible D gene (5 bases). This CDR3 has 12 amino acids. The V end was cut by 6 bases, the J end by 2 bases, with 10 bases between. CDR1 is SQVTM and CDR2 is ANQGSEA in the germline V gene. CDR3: CSVAQGNYGYTF. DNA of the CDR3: TGCAGCGTCGCCCAGGGAAACTATGGCTACACCTTC. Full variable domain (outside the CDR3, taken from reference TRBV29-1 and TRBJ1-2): SAVISQKPSRDICQRGTSLTIQCQVDSQVTMMFWYRQQPGQSLTLIATANQGSEATYESGFVIDKFPISRPNLTFSTLTVSNMSPEDSSIYLCSVAQGNYGYTFGSGTRLTVV.

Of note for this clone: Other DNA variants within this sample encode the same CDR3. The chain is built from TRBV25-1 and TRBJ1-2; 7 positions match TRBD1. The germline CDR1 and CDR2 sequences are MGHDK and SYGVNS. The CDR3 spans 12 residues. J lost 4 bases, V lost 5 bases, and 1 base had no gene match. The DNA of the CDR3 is TGTGCCAGCAGTAGGGACAGCTATGGCTACACCTTC. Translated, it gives CASSRDSYGYTF.

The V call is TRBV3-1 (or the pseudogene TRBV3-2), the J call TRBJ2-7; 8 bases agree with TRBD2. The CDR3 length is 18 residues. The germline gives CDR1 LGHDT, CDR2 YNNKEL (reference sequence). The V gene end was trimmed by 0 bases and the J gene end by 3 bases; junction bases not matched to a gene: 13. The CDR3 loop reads CASSQEGGSGKYVYEQYF. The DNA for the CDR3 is TGTGCCAGCAGCCAAGAGGGGGGTAGCGGGAAATATGTCTACGAGCAGTACTTC.

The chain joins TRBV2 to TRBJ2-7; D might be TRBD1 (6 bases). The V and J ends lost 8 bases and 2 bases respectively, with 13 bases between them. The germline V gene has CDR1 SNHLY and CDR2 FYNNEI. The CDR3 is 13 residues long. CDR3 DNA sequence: TGTGCCAGCGCCAGGGGCGAAACCTACGAGCAGTACTTC. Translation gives CASARGETYEQYF.

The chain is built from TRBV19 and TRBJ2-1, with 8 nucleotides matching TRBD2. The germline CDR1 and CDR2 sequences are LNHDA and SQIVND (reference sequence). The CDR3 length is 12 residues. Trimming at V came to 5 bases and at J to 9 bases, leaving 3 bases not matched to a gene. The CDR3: CASSVGLAEQFF. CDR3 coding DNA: TGTGCCAGTAGTGTCGGACTAGCTGAGCAGTTCTTC.

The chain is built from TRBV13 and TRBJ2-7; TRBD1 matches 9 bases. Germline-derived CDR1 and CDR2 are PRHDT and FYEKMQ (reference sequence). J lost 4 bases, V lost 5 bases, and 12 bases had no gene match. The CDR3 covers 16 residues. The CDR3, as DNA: TGTGCCAGCAGCAAAGGCGTGGGACAGGGTACTTACGAGCAGTACTTC. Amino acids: CASSKGVGQGTYEQYF.

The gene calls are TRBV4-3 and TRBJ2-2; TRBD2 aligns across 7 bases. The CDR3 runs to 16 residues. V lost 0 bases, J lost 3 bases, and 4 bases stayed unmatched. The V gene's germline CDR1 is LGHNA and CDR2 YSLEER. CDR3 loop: CASSQDWGGDTGELFF. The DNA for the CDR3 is TGCGCCAGCAGCCAAGACTGGGGGGGTGACACCGGGGAGCTGTTTTTT.

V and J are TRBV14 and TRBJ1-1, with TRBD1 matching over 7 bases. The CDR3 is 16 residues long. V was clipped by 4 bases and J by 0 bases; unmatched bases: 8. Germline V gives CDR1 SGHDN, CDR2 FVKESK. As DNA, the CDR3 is TGTGCCAGCAGCCCTCGACAGGGTTACATGAACACTGAAGCTTTCTTT. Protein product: CASSPRQGYMNTEAFF.

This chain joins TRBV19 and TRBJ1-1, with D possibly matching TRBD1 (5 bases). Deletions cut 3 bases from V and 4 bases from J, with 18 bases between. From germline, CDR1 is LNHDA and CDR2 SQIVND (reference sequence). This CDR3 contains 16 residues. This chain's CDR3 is CASSIPGTGGLTEAFF. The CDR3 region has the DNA TGTGCCAGTAGTATCCCCGGGACGGGGGGTCTCACTGAAGCTTTCTTT.

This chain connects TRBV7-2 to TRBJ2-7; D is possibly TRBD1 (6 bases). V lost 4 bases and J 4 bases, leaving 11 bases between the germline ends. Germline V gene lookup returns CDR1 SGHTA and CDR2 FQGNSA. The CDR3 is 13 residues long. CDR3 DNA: TGTGCCAGCAGCTACAGGGTTCAGTACGAGCAGTACTTC. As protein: CASSYRVQYEQYF.

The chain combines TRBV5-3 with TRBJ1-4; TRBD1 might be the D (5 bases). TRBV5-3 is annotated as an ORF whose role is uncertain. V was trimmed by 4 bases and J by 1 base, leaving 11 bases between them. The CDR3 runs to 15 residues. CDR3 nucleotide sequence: TGTGCCAGAAGCAGCCGGACACTAACTAATGAAAAACTGTTTTTT. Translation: CARSSRTLTNEKLFF.

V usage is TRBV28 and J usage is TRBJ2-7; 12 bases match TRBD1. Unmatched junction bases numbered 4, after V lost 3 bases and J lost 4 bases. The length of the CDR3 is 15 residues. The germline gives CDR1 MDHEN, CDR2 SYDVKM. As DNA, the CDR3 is TGTGCCAGCAGTTTTGAGGGACAGGGGGCTTACGAGCAGTACTTC. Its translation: CASSFEGQGAYEQYF.

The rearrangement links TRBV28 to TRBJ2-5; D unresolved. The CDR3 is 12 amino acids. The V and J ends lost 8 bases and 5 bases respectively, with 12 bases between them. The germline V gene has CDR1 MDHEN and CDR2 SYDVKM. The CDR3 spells CASGDLRETQYF. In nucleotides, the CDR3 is TGTGCCAGCGGAGACCTTCGGGAGACCCAGTACTTC.